This TCR beta chain was documented in a study of blood T cells in healthy people across ages. The authors ran a second PCR of roughly 6 to 12 cycles using a sample-barcoded 5' primer and a J-beta primer mix. Each CDR3 protein gets one entry after TCRdb re-called the 5' RACE reads with MiXCR. Among roughly 1 million distinct CDR3 sequences listed, approximately 25% were seen once. This CDR3 contains 16 residues. V dropped 7 bases and J dropped 5 bases, with 23 bases sitting between them. Per the germline V gene, CDR1 is SGHTA and CDR2 is FQGTGA. A further study also used this sample, focusing on T cells of mothers and their children.

Specimen: blood. This receptor was identified in a girl aged 2 to 9 in good health. The chain employs TRBV7-3 and TRBJ2-5; no clear D gene. CDR3 nucleotide sequence: TGTGCCAGCACCCCATGGGTCGAAGGAGTGGAGGAGACCCAGTACTTC. Translation: CASTPWVEGVEETQYF.